This T cell receptor beta chain was found in a study of beta chain features in type 1 diabetes. Study information: All samples combined gave about 100 million sorted cells for examination.

This clone was seen a few times. Its antigen is unknown. Every isolated RNA sample was fully reverse transcribed, so sequencing captured expressed TCRB transcripts. Produced via immunoSEQ multiplex PCR; TCRdb's table is partial and in-frame only. The table has more than 550,000 clones, over 11% seen once; the top ten hold 0.03% to 0.045%. The study, taken as a whole, reports: In every one of the four CD4+ subsets, TCRB CDR3s were moderately but significantly shorter in Type 1 diabetes patients.

V was pared by 5 bases and J by 5 bases, with 5 bases of the junction left unmatched. The CDR3 has 13 residues. Germline CDR1 reads MDHEN; CDR2 reads SYDVKM. Sequencing used naive CD4+ T cells from blood. This clonotype was sampled from a man younger than 35 with type 1 diabetes. The V and J genes are TRBV28 and TRBJ2-7; 8 bases align to TRBD2. CDR3 nucleotides: TGTGCCAGCAGTAGCGGGAGTAAAAACGAGCAGTACTTC. It yields the protein CASSSGSKNEQYF.